Below are 13 T cell receptor beta chains sequenced from a single sample in a study of blood T cell repertoires in COVID-19. Profiled with immunoSEQ multiplex PCR; TCRdb holds only in-frame clones, not every one. The sample contains around 130,000 clones, 84% of which appear only once. The sample taken for sequencing was peripheral blood. These receptors originate from a human donor in a cohort sampled during active COVID-19.

V usage is TRBV20-1 and J usage is TRBJ2-2; 7 bases map to TRBD1. CDR1 DFQATT and CDR2 SNEGSKA come from the germline V gene (reference sequence). Trimming took 3 bases from V and 7 from J; bases not matched to a gene: 8. The CDR3 is 14 amino acids. The CDR3 loop is CSASRQGVGGELFF. For the CDR3, the DNA is TGCAGTGCTAGTCGTCAGGGGGTAGGCGGGGAGCTGTTTTTT.

V is TRBV5-1 and J is TRBJ2-5; maybe TRBD2 (5 bases). V was shortened by 0 bases and J by 2 bases, with 11 bases between the two germline ends. Germline assignment: CDR1 SGHRS and CDR2 YFSETQ. The CDR3 loop spans 15 amino acids. The CDR3 reads CASSLASGSQETQYF. The CDR3 DNA sequence: TGCGCCAGCAGCTTGGCCTCGGGGTCGCAAGAGACCCAGTACTTC.

The chain employs TRBV15 and TRBJ1-5; D unresolved. The germline V and J ends were trimmed by 0 bases and 5 bases, with 14 bases remaining between them. Per the germline V gene, CDR1 is LNHNV and CDR2 is YYDKDF (reference sequence). This CDR3 region has 16 residues. CDR3 nucleotides: TGTGCCACCAGCAGAGATTTTGGGCAGCCCTATCAGCCCCAGCATTTT. Protein sequence: CATSRDFGQPYQPQHF.

The CDR3 DNA follows: TGTGCCAGCAGTCGAGGACAGGCGGGACAGCAGTACTTC. Encoded protein: CASSRGQAGQQYF. The gene calls are TRBV6-5 and TRBJ2-7; possible D gene TRBD1, 7 bases. There are 13 residues in the CDR3. Germline V gene sequence: CDR1 MNHEY, CDR2 SVGAGI. Trimming removed 5 bases at V and 8 bases at J, with 16 bases between.

V is TRBV2 and J is TRBJ2-2, with D perhaps matching TRBD1 (6 bases). The CDR3 has 15 residues. The V gene's germline CDR1 is SNHLY and CDR2 FYNNEI. Trimming shortened V by 7 bases and J by 0 bases, and 12 bases separated the two germline ends. The CDR3 region has the DNA TGTGCCAGCAAAACAGGGTACGCGAACACCGGGGAGCTGTTTTTT. It is translated as CASKTGYANTGELFF.

The V gene is TRBV9, the J gene TRBJ2-3, with TRBD2 matching over 9 bases. Germline CDR1 reads SGDLS; CDR2 reads YYNGEE. This CDR3 contains 16 residues. Trimming cost V 2 bases and J 2 bases; bases outside gene matches: 6. The CDR3 region has the DNA TGTGCCAGCAGCGTCGGGACTAGCCCTTCCACAGATACGCAGTATTTT. Encoded protein: CASSVGTSPSTDTQYF.

This clone showed up just a few times. The chain combines TRBV5-1 with TRBJ2-2; maybe TRBD1 (6 bases). V shed 1 base and J shed 5 bases, with 6 bases lying between them. Germline loops: CDR1 SGHRS, CDR2 YFSETQ. The CDR3 is 13 residues long. The CDR3 nucleotides are TGCGCCAGCAGCTTGCAGGGGACCGGGGAGCTGTTTTTT. This encodes CASSLQGTGELFF.

The rearrangement uses TRBV9 and TRBJ1-4; unclear D gene. The CDR3 runs to 15 residues. V gave up 4 bases and J gave up 4 bases, with 14 bases separating them. Germline CDR1 is SGDLS and CDR2 is YYNGEE. CDR3 loop: CASSPGRDRNEKLFF. In DNA form, the CDR3 reads TGTGCCAGCAGCCCCGGCCGGGATCGTAATGAAAAACTGTTTTTT.

There are a few counts of this clone. The chain recombines TRBV11-2 with TRBJ1-2; 7 bases align to TRBD1. V shed 2 bases, J shed 4 bases, and the junction held 10 bases outside the gene matches. This CDR3 region has 16 residues. Germline V gene data show CDR1 as SGHAT and CDR2 as FQNNGV. Here the CDR3 DNA reads TGTGCCAGCAGCTTACCCCGCCCGACAGGGTTCTATGGCTACACCTTC. Protein: CASSLPRPTGFYGYTF. The whole variable domain, remainder taken from reference TRBV11-2 and TRBJ1-2, is EAGVAQSPRYKIIEKRQSVAFWCNPISGHATLYWYQQILGQGPKLLIQFQNNGVVDDSQLPKDRFSAERLKGVDSTLKIQPAKLEDSAVYLCASSLPRPTGFYGYTFGSGTRLTVV.

The CDR3 nucleotides read TGCGCCAGCAGCCAAGATCGGTCCCGACAGGGTGCCTACAATGAGCAGTTCTTC. Protein sequence: CASSQDRSRQGAYNEQFF. The J gene is TRBJ2-1, the V gene TRBV4-1, with TRBD1 identical over 7 bases. CDR3 length equals 18 residues. V gave up 0 bases and J gave up 2 bases; unmatched junction bases: 10. Germline V gene data show CDR1 as MGHRA and CDR2 as YSYEKL.

The chain carries TRBV5-6 and TRBJ1-5, with TRBD1 matching 7 bases. V shed 3 bases and J 0 bases; nucleotides not matched to a gene: 6. Germline CDR1 is SGHDT and CDR2 is YYEEEE. The CDR3 spans 16 residues. The CDR3 sequence is CASSSQGRYSNQPQHF. CDR3 in DNA: TGTGCCAGCAGCTCACAGGGGCGTTATAGCAATCAGCCCCAGCATTTT.

This clone has a single count. The rearrangement uses TRBV30 and TRBJ1-4; D is unclear. Germline lookup yields CDR1 GTSNPN and CDR2 SVGIG (reference sequence). This CDR3 has 13 amino acids. Trimming removed 2 bases from V and 6 bases from J, with 10 bases in between. CDR3 residues: CAWSWALDEKLFF. For the CDR3, the DNA is TGTGCCTGGAGTTGGGCCCTGGATGAAAAACTGTTTTTT.

The rearrangement links TRBV27 to TRBJ2-1, with TRBD1 matching 9 bases. With V trimmed by 2 bases and J by 8 bases, 10 bases remained unmatched. From germline, CDR1 is MNHEY and CDR2 SMNVEV (reference sequence). The CDR3 loop spans 16 amino acids. CDR3 residues: CASSLPNRGLGYEQFF. CDR3 in DNA: TGTGCCAGCAGTTTACCAAACAGGGGGCTAGGGTATGAGCAGTTCTTC.